Reported below is one T cell receptor beta chain. Its antigen is currently unknown. The data derive from a study of cytomegalovirus exposure and HLA in healthy donors. Study information: T cells numbering about 180 million yielded approximately 100 million unique TCR beta sequences in an earlier analysis.

Per the germline V gene, CDR1 is SQVTM and CDR2 is ANQGSEA. Deletions cut 8 bases from V and 6 bases from J, with 17 bases between. There are 13 residues in the CDR3. Study-level findings and limits: In a later analysis, the majority of CMV-associated beta chains seemingly showed HLA restriction. A later analysis reported that several of the most significant clusters appeared to be linked to common viral pathogens, among them Epstein-Barr virus. Earlier findings revealed that most TCR beta V segments proved productive either about 87% or about 30% of the time.

This PCR relied on a set of 60 Vbeta primers and 13 Jbeta primers. This table comes from immunoSEQ multiplex PCR, and its TCRdb copy is limited to in-frame clones, with some not included. Of 220,000 or so clones in the sample, approximately 80% were seen once. This chain uses TRBV29-1 with TRBJ1-5, with D maybe TRBD1 (5 bases). The source material was PBMCs. This clonotype originated in a male donor in good health and CMV-seronegative. CDR3 region: CSSPRGEAQPQHF. The CDR3 DNA sequence: TGCAGCTCCCCTCGGGGGGAGGCTCAGCCCCAGCATTTT.